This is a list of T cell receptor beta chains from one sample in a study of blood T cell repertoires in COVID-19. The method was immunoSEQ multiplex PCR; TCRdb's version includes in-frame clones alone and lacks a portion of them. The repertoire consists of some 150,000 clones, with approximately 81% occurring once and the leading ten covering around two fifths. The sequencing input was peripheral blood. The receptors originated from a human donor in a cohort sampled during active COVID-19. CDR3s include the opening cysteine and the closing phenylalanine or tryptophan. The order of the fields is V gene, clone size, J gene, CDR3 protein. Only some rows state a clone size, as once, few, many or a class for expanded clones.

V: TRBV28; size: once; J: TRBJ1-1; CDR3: CAITGLRGTEAFF
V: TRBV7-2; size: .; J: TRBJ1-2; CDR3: CASSLEVVYGYTF
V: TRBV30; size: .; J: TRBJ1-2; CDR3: CAWSVPGGGYTF
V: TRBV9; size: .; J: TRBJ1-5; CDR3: CASSRMGDSNQPQHF
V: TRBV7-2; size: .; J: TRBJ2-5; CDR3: CASSSTREETQYF
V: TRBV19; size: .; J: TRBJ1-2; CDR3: CASSIAPRPGGGYTF
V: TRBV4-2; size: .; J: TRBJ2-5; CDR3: CASSQGLAGAQETQYF
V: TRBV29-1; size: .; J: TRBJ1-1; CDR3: CSVRPGITEAFF
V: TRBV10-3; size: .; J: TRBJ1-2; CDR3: CAISEVGHGYTF
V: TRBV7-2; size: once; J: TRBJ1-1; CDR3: CASSPRQGARNTEAFF
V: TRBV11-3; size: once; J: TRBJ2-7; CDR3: CASSQAVGDSNYEQYF
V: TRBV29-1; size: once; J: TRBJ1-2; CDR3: CSVGTGDYGYTF
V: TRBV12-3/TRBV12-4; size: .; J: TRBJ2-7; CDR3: CASSQALEQYF
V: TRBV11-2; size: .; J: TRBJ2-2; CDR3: CASSLDIGLASNTGELFF
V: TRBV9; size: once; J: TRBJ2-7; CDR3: CASSVDPGSTYEQYF
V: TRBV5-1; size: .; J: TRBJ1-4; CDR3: CASTGTVNEKLFF
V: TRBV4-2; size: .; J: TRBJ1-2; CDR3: CASSPVVRDLGYGYTF
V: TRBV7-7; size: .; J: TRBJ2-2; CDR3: CASSAGQTNTGELFF
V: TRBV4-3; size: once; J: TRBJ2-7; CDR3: CASSQNRAYEQYF
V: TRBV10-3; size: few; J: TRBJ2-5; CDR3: CAISTKETQYF
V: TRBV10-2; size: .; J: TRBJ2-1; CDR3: CASSEFNSEQFF
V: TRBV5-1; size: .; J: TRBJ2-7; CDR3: CASSGDATYEQYF
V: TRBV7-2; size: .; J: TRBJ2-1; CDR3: CASSPSTGYNEQFF
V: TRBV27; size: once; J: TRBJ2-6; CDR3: CASRQYGAYSGANVLTF
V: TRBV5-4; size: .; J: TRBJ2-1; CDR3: CASSITSGSWDEQFF
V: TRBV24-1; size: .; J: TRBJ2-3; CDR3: CATSDPEGGSDTQYF